Given below is one T cell receptor beta chain in context. Its antigen is unknown. This entry belongs to a study of T cells in Graves' hyperthyroidism and ophthalmopathy. What was amplified from RNA transcripts were TCR beta CDR3 regions. Carried out on the TCR CDR3, a first-round RT-PCR used the HTBI primer set. TCRdb reprocessed the multiplex PCR reads via MiXCR and lists one record per CDR3 protein. The sample lists 500,000 to 650,000 distinct CDR3 sequences; 46% were seen once. The CDR3 sequence is 12 residues long. Trimming removed 4 bases at V and 12 bases at J, with 10 bases between. Germline V gives CDR1 WNHNN, CDR2 SYGVQD (reference sequence). Regarding the study as a whole: Among clonotypes expanded in thyroid above 0.001, most were also found in blood.

The source of this sequence is an adult woman with Graves' disease, either hyperthyroidism or ophthalmopathy (not recorded which). The chain links TRBV10-1 to TRBJ1-6; possibly TRBD1 for D (5 bases). Sequenced material: peripheral blood or thyroid tissue (not recorded which). CDR3 nucleotide sequence: TGCGCCAGCAGTGGGGGCGACGGACCCCTCCACTTT. It encodes CASSGGDGPLHF.